The 20 T cell receptor beta chains below were found in one sample sequenced in a study of T-cell reconstitution after alpha-beta-depleted transplantation in children. Construction of the TCRbeta library involved unique molecular identifiers. MiXCR, run by TCRdb on the PCR reads, gives a single entry per CDR3 protein. The sample shows 330,000 or so distinct CDR3 sequences, 9.5% to 13% of them seen only once. The source was PBMCs, collected before TCRalphabeta/CD19-depleted stem cell transplant. The receptors originated from a boy under two years old with acute myeloid leukemia, due to receive a stem cell transplant.

J is TRBJ2-1 and V is TRBV9; tentatively, D is TRBD2 (6 bases). V lost 1 base and J 12 bases, leaving 14 bases between the germline ends. The CDR3 is made up of 13 amino acids. Looked up from germline, CDR1 is SGDLS and CDR2 is YYNGEE. The CDR3 here is CASSVSPGTPQFF. DNA of the CDR3: TGTGCCAGCAGCGTATCTCCCGGGACTCCGCAGTTCTTC.

This clonotype was seen repeatedly, ten times or more. The chain uses TRBV5-1 and TRBJ2-2, with D possibly TRBD1 on 6 matching bases. This CDR3 has 13 residues. V lost 2 bases to trimming and J lost 9 bases, with 11 bases between them. Germline V gene sequence: CDR1 SGHRS, CDR2 YFSETQ. The CDR3 is CASSFQGPRELFF. Written as DNA, the CDR3 is TGCGCCAGCAGCTTTCAGGGGCCGCGGGAGCTGTTTTTT.

This clonotype was recorded many times. This chain links TRBV12-3 or TRBV12-4 with TRBJ1-2, with D tentatively TRBD1 (6 bases). V was cut by 6 bases and J by 6 bases, with 14 bases left in between. The CDR3 has 13 amino acids. This CDR3 reads CASSFTGRDGYTF. For the CDR3, the DNA is TGTGCCAGCAGCTTCACAGGGCGTGATGGCTACACCTTC.

This clonotype was counted at least ten times. The chain is built from TRBV6-5 and TRBJ2-1; D possibly uses TRBD1 or TRBD2 (5 bases each). CDR3 length: 12 residues. V shed 2 bases and J shed 10 bases, with 9 bases lying between them. Germline CDR1 is MNHEY and CDR2 is SVGAGI. This chain's CDR3 is CASSYGGLEQFF. The CDR3, as DNA: TGTGCCAGCAGTTACGGGGGTTTAGAGCAGTTCTTC.

Turning to this clonotype: This may arise from a read error, as a much more abundant clone is one base away. This rearrangement joins TRBV20-1 to TRBJ1-5, with 8 bases fitting TRBD1. V trimming: 1 base; J trimming: 4 bases; junction bases outside the gene matches: 6. The CDR3 runs 15 residues. Germline V CDR1 and CDR2: DFQATT, SNEGSKA (reference sequence). Here the CDR3 reads CSARGRGRGNQPQHF. The CDR3, as DNA: TGCAGTGCTAGAGGCAGGGGGCGCGGGAATCAGCCCCAGCATTTT.

This clonotype was seen ten or more times. The chain combines TRBV24-1 with TRBJ2-3, with D unclear. Germline lookup yields CDR1 KGHDR and CDR2 SFDVKD. This CDR3 spans 14 amino acids. Trimming pared 1 base from V and 1 base from J, leaving 5 bases between. The chain's CDR3 is CATSDFTGTDTQYF. CDR3 DNA: TGTGCCACCAGTGATTTTACAGGCACAGATACGCAGTATTTT.

This clonotype was observed at least ten times. The chain uses TRBV5-5 and TRBJ2-3; the D call may be TRBD1 or TRBD2 (6 bases each). V dropped 2 bases and J dropped 2 bases, with 18 bases sitting between them. The CDR3 is made up of 17 amino acids. In germline, CDR1 is SGHKS, CDR2 YYEKEE (reference sequence). CDR3 in DNA: TGTGCCAGCAGCTTCTTAGCGGATGGGGGCTACACAGATACGCAGTATTTT. This translates into CASSFLADGGYTDTQYF.

As regards this clonotype: A much larger clonotype is one base distant, so this may be a read error. The chain combines TRBV29-1 with TRBJ2-2; D call uncertain. This CDR3 region has 13 residues. The germline CDR1 and CDR2 sequences are SQVTM and ANQGSEA. Trimming pared 4 bases from V and 7 bases from J, leaving 13 bases between. CDR3 nucleotides: TGCAGCGTTGCCTCTAGGGCAGGCGGGGAGCTGTTTTTT. This encodes CSVASRAGGELFF.

This clonotype occurred many times. This chain uses TRBV29-1 with TRBJ2-1; D ambiguous. The CDR3 sequence is 14 residues long. Germline lookup yields CDR1 SQVTM and CDR2 ANQGSEA. V lost 0 bases and J 6 bases, leaving 12 bases between the germline ends. CDR3 DNA: TGCAGCGTTGAAGACAGGCCCCTTTTCAATGAGCAGTTCTTC. Its translation: CSVEDRPLFNEQFF.

J is TRBJ2-3 and V is TRBV7-2; the match to TRBD2 covers 7 bases. The CDR3 totals 16 residues. The ends lost 1 base at V and 1 base at J; junction bases unmatched: 5. Germline lookup yields CDR1 SGHTA and CDR2 FQGNSA. The CDR3 DNA follows: TGTGCCAGCAGCTTAGGGGGGGGGTGGGGCACAGATACGCAGTATTTT. This gives the protein CASSLGGGWGTDTQYF.

This clonotype occurred many times. The V gene is TRBV7-9, the J gene TRBJ2-1; 10 bases map to TRBD2. Germline assignment: CDR1 SEHNR and CDR2 FQNEAQ (reference sequence). This CDR3 region has 15 residues. With V trimmed by 6 bases and J by 6 bases, 8 bases remained unmatched. The CDR3: CASSKSGRAVNEQFF. For the CDR3, the DNA is TGTGCCAGCAGTAAAAGCGGGAGGGCCGTCAATGAGCAGTTCTTC.

This clonotype has ten or more counts. The V and J genes are TRBV12-5 and TRBJ2-7, with D uncertain. Trimming stripped 7 bases from V and 0 bases from J, with 13 bases between. Germline CDR1 reads LGHNT; CDR2 reads FRNRAP. The CDR3 totals 14 residues. This CDR3 reads CASVFADHSYEQYF. CDR3 DNA sequence: TGTGCTAGTGTGTTTGCGGACCACTCCTACGAGCAGTACTTC. The variable domain in full, completed from reference TRBV12-5 and TRBJ2-7, reads DARVTQTPRHKVTEMGQEVTMRCQPILGHNTVFWYRQTMMQGLELLAYFRNRAPLDDSGMPKDRFSAEMPDATLATLKIQPSEPRDSAVYFCASVFADHSYEQYFGPGTRLTVT.

This clonotype has a count of ten or more. The chain is built from TRBV29-1 and TRBJ2-3; D is unresolved. From germline, CDR1 is SQVTM and CDR2 ANQGSEA. There are 11 residues in the CDR3. Trimming removed 4 bases at V and 2 bases at J, with 4 bases between. Here the CDR3 reads CSVAYTDTQYF. The CDR3 DNA is TGCAGCGTTGCTTACACAGATACGCAGTATTTT.

This clonotype was seen at least ten times. The rearrangement links TRBV5-5 to TRBJ1-6; no definite D call. The CDR3 spans 17 residues. The V gene's germline CDR1 is SGHKS and CDR2 YYEKEE (reference sequence). Between the trimmed V and J ends, which lost 4 bases and 8 bases, there was a span of 22 bases. The CDR3 nucleotides read TGTGCCAGCAGCCTCGGCCCCCCGGGCCAAGAGTATTCACCCCTCCACTTT. It encodes CASSLGPPGQEYSPLHF. Full variable domain (outside the CDR3, taken from reference TRBV5-5 and TRBJ1-6): DAGVTQSPTHLIKTRGQQVTLRCSPISGHKSVSWYQQVLGQGPQFIFQYYEKEERGRGNFPDRFSARQFPNYSSELNVNALLLGDSALYLCASSLGPPGQEYSPLHFGNGTRLTVT.

The sample holds many counts of this clonotype. This chain connects TRBV20-1 to TRBJ1-1, with 9 bases aligning to TRBD1. Per the germline V gene, CDR1 is DFQATT and CDR2 is SNEGSKA (reference sequence). The CDR3 sequence is 14 residues long. V shed 4 bases and J 1 base; nucleotides not matched to a gene: 4. CDR3 in amino acids: CSAITGGGNTEAFF. The CDR3 nucleotides are TGCAGTGCTATAACAGGGGGCGGGAACACTGAAGCTTTCTTT.

The chain has TRBV24-1 and TRBJ2-2; D call uncertain. The CDR3 is made up of 16 amino acids. Trimming removed 3 bases from V and 1 base from J, with 11 bases in between. Germline assignment: CDR1 KGHDR and CDR2 SFDVKD. This CDR3 is CATSDPGPLNTGELFF. Written as DNA, the CDR3 is TGTGCCACCAGTGATCCCGGGCCCCTGAACACCGGGGAGCTGTTTTTT.

On this clonotype: A much bigger clone sits one base away, suggesting this may be a read error. The chain joins TRBV11-2 to TRBJ2-7; 12 bases fit TRBD2. J gave up 2 bases and V 0 bases, and 5 bases lay outside the gene matches. The CDR3 loop spans 17 amino acids. Germline values: CDR1 SGHAT, CDR2 FQNNGV. The CDR3 DNA reads as TGTGCCAGCAGCTTAGATGGACTAGCGGGGCCAACCTACGAGCAGTACTTC. It specifies CASSLDGLAGPTYEQYF.

This clonotype was seen repeatedly, ten times or more. The chain couples TRBV9 to TRBJ2-1; TRBD2 matches 12 bases. J was trimmed by 5 bases and V by 0 bases; bases with no gene match: 9. CDR1 SGDLS and CDR2 YYNGEE come from the germline V gene. The CDR3 runs to 18 residues. CDR3 loop: CASSVGPGGLAGNNEQFF. In DNA, the CDR3 is TGTGCCAGCAGCGTAGGCCCCGGCGGACTAGCGGGAAACAATGAGCAGTTCTTC.

The chain employs TRBV28 and TRBJ1-5; TRBD1 matches 7 bases. The V gene's germline CDR1 is MDHEN and CDR2 SYDVKM. This CDR3 is 12 amino acids long. The V gene end was trimmed by 10 bases and the J gene end by 10 bases; junction bases not matched to a gene: 10. The CDR3 loop is CATLDRFEPQHF. In DNA form, the CDR3 reads TGTGCCACCTTGGACAGGTTTGAACCCCAGCATTTT.

The chain links TRBV6-4 to TRBJ2-7; the D gene is possibly TRBD1 (6 bases). CDR3 size: 19 residues. Per the germline V gene, CDR1 is MRHNA and CDR2 is SNTAGT. Deletions cut 2 bases from V and 0 bases from J, with 23 bases between. This chain's CDR3 is CASSDAVPRQAVSSYEQYF. The CDR3 DNA sequence: TGTGCCAGCAGTGACGCCGTACCCCGACAGGCAGTTTCCTCCTACGAGCAGTACTTC.